These 29 T cell receptor beta chains originate from one sample sequenced in a study of blood T cells in healthy people across ages. A J-beta primer mix and a sample-barcoded 5' primer were used in a second PCR of about 7 to 12 cycles. TCRdb fed the 5' RACE reads into MiXCR, producing one record per CDR3 protein. The data contain about 1 million distinct CDR3 sequences, 40% to 55% of them singletons. Material for sequencing was blood. The source is an older woman in good health.

This sequence joins TRBV14 and TRBJ1-6; tentative D call: TRBD1 (5 bases). The germline CDR1 and CDR2 sequences are SGHDN and FVKESK. There are 14 residues in the CDR3. V was trimmed by 3 bases and J by 7 bases, leaving 10 bases between them. The CDR3 here is CASSHRGGNSPLHF. The CDR3 DNA reads TGTGCCAGCAGCCATCGCGGGGGGAATTCACCCCTCCACTTT.

With regard to this clonotype: At one end, the junction sequence differs from germline, possibly due to a read error. V is TRBV28 and J is TRBJ2-7; D is perhaps TRBD1 (5 bases). CDR3 length: 12 residues. In germline, CDR1 is MDHEN, CDR2 SYDVKM. The CDR3 bases are TGTACCAGCAGTTTATCTCAGGGCGAGCAGTACTTC. Amino acid sequence: CTSSLSQGEQYF. The variable domain in full, completed from reference TRBV28 and TRBJ2-7, reads DVKVTQSSRYLVKRTGEKVFLECVQDMDHENMFWYRQDPGLGLRLIYFSYDVKMKEKGDIPEGYSVSREKKERFSLILESASTNQTSMYLCTSSLSQGEQYFGPGTRLTVT.

The V call is TRBV5-1, the J call TRBJ2-2; 11 bases map to TRBD1. V gave up 4 bases and J gave up 6 bases; unmatched junction bases: 8. CDR3 length equals 16 residues. The germline V gene encodes CDR1 SGHRS and CDR2 YFSETQ. CDR3 region: CASSPRTGGASGELFF. The CDR3 DNA reads as TGCGCCAGCAGCCCCCGGACAGGGGGCGCGTCCGGGGAGCTGTTTTTT.

The rearrangement uses TRBV14 and TRBJ2-7; weak D call: TRBD1 (5 bases). CDR3 size: 15 residues. The V and J ends lost 2 bases and 3 bases respectively, with 14 bases between them. CDR1 and CDR2 from the germline V gene are SGHDN and FVKESK. The CDR3: CASSQTGQGIYEQYF. For the CDR3, the DNA is TGTGCCAGCAGCCAAACCGGCCAGGGAATCTACGAGCAGTACTTC.

The chain employs TRBV10-3 and TRBJ1-4; 8 bases match TRBD1. Trimming cost V 5 bases and J 1 base; bases outside gene matches: 0. The CDR3 covers 14 residues. Germline V gene sequence: CDR1 ENHRY, CDR2 SYGVKD. The CDR3 DNA follows: TGTGCCATCAGTACAGGGGGAACTAATGAAAAACTGTTTTTT. Protein sequence: CAISTGGTNEKLFF.

This clonotype was found a few times. The chain combines TRBV14 with TRBJ2-7, with 9 bases lining up with TRBD1. Unmatched junction bases numbered 6, after V lost 5 bases and J lost 1 base. The CDR3 is 15 residues long. CDR1 SGHDN and CDR2 FVKESK come from the germline V gene. Written as DNA, the CDR3 is TGTGCCAGCAGCTTCGCGGACAGGGGTTCCTACGAGCAGTACTTC. This encodes CASSFADRGSYEQYF. The full variable domain, completed using reference TRBV14 and TRBJ2-7, is EAGVTQFPSHSVIEKGQTVTLRCDPISGHDNLYWYRRVMGKEIKFLLHFVKESKQDESGMPNNRFLAERTGGTYSTLKVQPAELEDSGVYFCASSFADRGSYEQYFGPGTRLTVT.

This clonotype was counted between two and nine times. The V and J genes are TRBV20-1 and TRBJ2-7; 8 bases agree with TRBD1. Trimming took 1 base from V and 2 from J; bases not matched to a gene: 7. This CDR3 spans 15 amino acids. CDR1 is DFQATT, CDR2 SNEGSKA, per germline (reference sequence). CDR3 loop: CSARGSQGAAYEQYF. The DNA of the CDR3 is TGCAGTGCTAGAGGGTCTCAGGGGGCAGCCTACGAGCAGTACTTC.

This chain joins TRBV20-1 and TRBJ2-5, with D uncertain. V gave up 1 base and J gave up 11 bases, with 11 bases separating them. The CDR3 has 11 amino acids. CDR1 is DFQATT, CDR2 SNEGSKA, per germline (reference sequence). In DNA, the CDR3 is TGCAGTGCTAGAGTCGTGGTGGAGCAGTACTTC. Protein sequence: CSARVVVEQYF.

The CDR3 sequence: CAWSVQSGREDTQYF. DNA of the CDR3: TGTGCCTGGAGTGTACAAAGCGGGAGGGAAGATACGCAGTATTTT. The rearrangement links TRBV30 to TRBJ2-3; 10 positions match TRBD2. CDR3 size: 15 residues. The V gene end was trimmed by 0 bases and the J gene end by 5 bases; junction bases not matched to a gene: 5. The germline gives CDR1 GTSNPN, CDR2 SVGIG (reference sequence).

V is TRBV6-6 and J is TRBJ2-1; D gene uncertain. The CDR3 is 14 amino acids. Germline assignment: CDR1 MNHNY and CDR2 SVGAGI (reference sequence). V dropped 9 bases and J dropped 5 bases, with 17 bases sitting between them. This CDR3 reads CASRTVVENNEQFF. The CDR3 bases are TGTGCCAGTAGGACGGTAGTTGAGAACAATGAGCAGTTCTTC.

This clonotype was detected a few times. The V call is TRBV28, the J call TRBJ2-4, with 8 nucleotides matching TRBD1. Judging by the DNA end, TRBJ2-7 fits better; the J call may be wrong. Germline assignment: CDR1 MDHEN and CDR2 SYDVKM. This CDR3 comprises 14 residues. CDR3 amino acids: CASSSRDRWFEQYF. CDR3 bases: TGTGCCAGCAGTTCCCGGGACAGGTGGTTCGAGCAGTACTTC.

The V call is TRBV6-5, the J call TRBJ2-7; D not certain. This CDR3 has 12 amino acids. CDR1 and CDR2 (germline): MNHEY, SVGAGI. Trimming removed 6 bases at V and 2 bases at J, with 8 bases between. CDR3 sequence: CASRATAYEQYF. The CDR3 nucleotides are TGTGCCAGCAGGGCTACAGCCTACGAGCAGTACTTC.

V is TRBV6-5 and J is TRBJ2-1; TRBD2 might be the D (6 bases). Germline V gene sequence: CDR1 MNHEY, CDR2 SVGAGI. The CDR3 extends over 15 amino acids. Trimming removed 2 bases from V and 5 bases from J, with 13 bases in between. The CDR3 region is CASSYATRGNNEQFF. The CDR3 DNA reads TGTGCCAGCAGTTACGCTACGCGGGGTAACAATGAGCAGTTCTTC.

V gene TRBV9 combines with J gene TRBJ2-3; TRBD1 is a possible D gene (6 bases). The V gene lost 3 bases and the J gene lost 0 bases, with 17 bases spanning the gap. The germline CDR1 and CDR2 sequences are SGDLS and YYNGEE. The CDR3 is 17 residues long. Here the CDR3 reads CASSEPTRDTSTDTQYF. The DNA for the CDR3 is TGTGCCAGCAGCGAACCTACCCGGGACACTAGCACAGATACGCAGTATTTT.

V is TRBV7-2 and J is TRBJ2-1; D not certain. The CDR3 is 16 amino acids. Per the germline V gene, CDR1 is SGHTA and CDR2 is FQGNSA. V was trimmed by 2 bases and J by 0 bases, leaving 11 bases between them. The CDR3, as DNA: TGTGCCAGCAGCTTAAGCGTTTTTAGCTCCTACAATGAGCAGTTCTTC. Its translation is CASSLSVFSSYNEQFF. Using reference TRBV7-2 and TRBJ2-1 for the parts outside the CDR3, the full variable domain is GAGVSQSPSNKVTEKGKDVELRCDPISGHTALYWYRQSLGQGLEFLIYFQGNSAPDKSGLPSDRFSAERTGGSVSTLTIQRTQQEDSAVYLCASSLSVFSSYNEQFFGPGTRLTVL.

The chain uses TRBV20-1 and TRBJ2-1, with D hard to call. The germline V and J ends were trimmed by 4 bases and 3 bases, with 7 bases remaining between them. Germline-derived CDR1 and CDR2 are DFQATT and SNEGSKA (reference sequence). The CDR3 runs 12 residues. The CDR3 bases are TGCAGTGCTACGAAGGACTACAATGAGCAGTTCTTC. It yields the protein CSATKDYNEQFF.

V and J are TRBV6-2 or TRBV6-3 and TRBJ1-1; D is possibly TRBD1 (5 bases). The V end was cut by 2 bases, the J end by 1 base, with 11 bases between. Germline CDR1 and CDR2: MNHEY and SVGEGT. The length of the CDR3 is 15 residues. The CDR3 DNA reads as TGTGCCAGCAGTTACCGCGGGGGGAGGAACACTGAAGCTTTCTTT. It specifies CASSYRGGRNTEAFF.

The V gene is TRBV20-1, the J gene TRBJ2-7; 7 positions agree with TRBD2. Germline V lookup: CDR1 DFQATT, CDR2 SNEGSKA (reference sequence). CDR3 length equals 14 residues. The junction had 13 bases not matched to a gene; V was cut back by 6 bases and J by 5 bases. This CDR3 is CSAHASGVVDEQYF. The DNA of the CDR3 is TGCAGTGCCCACGCCAGCGGGGTTGTTGACGAGCAGTACTTC.

V and J are TRBV29-1 and TRBJ2-3; unclear D gene. This CDR3 region has 12 residues. The V end lost 6 bases, the J end lost 1 base, and 8 bases lay between the germline ends. Germline CDR1 and CDR2: SQVTM and ANQGSEA. The CDR3: CSVEWGTDTQYF. CDR3 coding DNA: TGCAGCGTAGAATGGGGCACAGATACGCAGTATTTT.

This clonotype was recorded at least ten times. This chain uses TRBV29-1 with TRBJ2-1; the match to TRBD2 covers 11 bases. Germline values: CDR1 SQVTM, CDR2 ANQGSEA. This CDR3 region has 16 residues. Trimming removed 7 bases from V and 8 bases from J; junction bases left unmatched: 16. This chain's CDR3 is CSAEGPLAGVFDEQFF. CDR3 DNA sequence: TGCAGCGCCGAGGGTCCACTAGCGGGAGTTTTCGATGAGCAGTTCTTC.

The chain is built from TRBV10-1 and TRBJ2-3; 7 bases are a match to TRBD2. Germline assignment: CDR1 WNHNN and CDR2 SYGVQD (reference sequence). The CDR3 covers 16 residues. J lost 0 bases, V lost 2 bases, and 5 bases had no gene match. The CDR3 loop reads CASSEQLAPSTDTQYF. The CDR3 DNA reads TGCGCCAGCAGTGAGCAACTAGCGCCTAGCACAGATACGCAGTATTTT.

J is TRBJ1-5 and V is TRBV10-2; the D gene is possibly TRBD1 (6 bases). Germline CDR1 is WSHSY and CDR2 is SAAADI. The ends were cut back, 2 bases at V and 1 base at J, with 15 bases in the middle. The CDR3 runs to 17 residues. CDR3 nucleotides: TGCGCCAGCAGTGAGCCGGAATCCACAGGGAGCAATCAGCCCCAGCATTTT. It is translated as CASSEPESTGSNQPQHF.

This clonotype has just a few counts. The gene calls are TRBV5-4 and TRBJ1-2, with D tentatively TRBD1 (5 bases). The CDR3 runs to 15 residues. V shed 1 base and J shed 6 bases, with 16 bases lying between them. Per germline, CDR1 SGHNT and CDR2 YYREEE (reference sequence). CDR3 DNA sequence: TGTGCCAGCAGCTTGATTGGACAAGAAACCCATGGCTACACCTTC. As protein: CASSLIGQETHGYTF.

The sample holds one count of this clonotype. The gene calls are TRBV20-1 and TRBJ2-5; 11 bases agree with TRBD2. The J segment lost 11 bases and the V segment lost 6 bases, leaving 14 bases of the junction unmatched. The length of the CDR3 is 14 residues. Looked up from germline, CDR1 is DFQATT and CDR2 is SNEGSKA (reference sequence). This chain's CDR3 is CSALSGRELLRQYF. In DNA, the CDR3 is TGCAGTGCGCTTAGCGGGAGGGAATTACTTAGGCAGTACTTC.

The rearrangement uses TRBV9 and TRBJ2-1, with TRBD2 matching 10 bases. J was trimmed by 7 bases and V by 0 bases; bases with no gene match: 7. Germline V gives CDR1 SGDLS, CDR2 YYNGEE. This CDR3 comprises 16 residues. CDR3 region: CASSVGPSGRENEQFF. In DNA form, the CDR3 reads TGTGCCAGCAGCGTAGGACCCAGCGGGAGGGAGAATGAGCAGTTCTTC.

This chain connects TRBV28 to TRBJ2-5; D gene uncertain. Trimming shortened V by 5 bases and J by 11 bases, and 15 bases separated the two germline ends. CDR3 length: 12 residues. CDR1 is MDHEN, CDR2 SYDVKM, per germline. The CDR3 loop is CASSTPNNEQYF. Here the CDR3 DNA reads TGTGCCAGCAGTACTCCCAACAATGAGCAGTACTTC.

V usage is TRBV20-1 and J usage is TRBJ2-3; 14 nucleotides agree with TRBD2. Germline V gene data show CDR1 as DFQATT and CDR2 as SNEGSKA (reference sequence). The trim removed 6 bases at V and 1 base at J, leaving 18 bases unmatched. The CDR3 contains 20 residues. The CDR3 bases are TGCAGTGCCAATATTGCCGGGACTAGCGGGAGTGAATGGGGCACAGATACGCAGTATTTT. Translating it yields CSANIAGTSGSEWGTDTQYF.

This clonotype was recorded many times. The chain has TRBV20-1 and TRBJ2-5, with 9 bases matching TRBD2. The ends lost 0 bases at V and 3 bases at J; junction bases unmatched: 5. This CDR3 region has 15 residues. Germline V lookup: CDR1 DFQATT, CDR2 SNEGSKA (reference sequence). The CDR3: CSARELRLAEETQYF. The CDR3 coding sequence is TGCAGTGCTAGAGAATTGAGACTAGCGGAAGAGACCCAGTACTTC.

This clonotype was recorded a few times. The chain couples TRBV6-5 to TRBJ2-6; D possibly uses TRBD1 or TRBD2 (6 bases each). This CDR3 is built from 19 residues. Trimming pared 2 bases from V and 1 base from J, leaving 18 bases between. Germline V gives CDR1 MNHEY, CDR2 SVGAGI. The CDR3 DNA follows: TGTGCCAGCAGTTACATTCCGGGGGCGGCATTATCTGGGGCCAACGTCCTGACTTTC. It encodes CASSYIPGAALSGANVLTF.